A selection of T cell receptor beta chains follows, all from one sample in a study of cytomegalovirus exposure and HLA in healthy donors. The table came from immunoSEQ multiplex PCR; TCRdb's copy has only in-frame clones and leaves some out. The sample records around 180,000 clones, over 60% being singletons. Sequenced: PBMCs. All receptors derive from a girl aged 5-17 years in good health and CMV-seronegative. The CDR3 runs from the conserved cysteine through the conserved F or W. Each record gives: V gene, J gene, clone size, D gene, CDR3 DNA, CDR3 protein. The D gene is left open where the match is weak. Clone size, where shown, is once, few, many, or a class for clones that have expanded.

>TRBV7-2|TRBJ2-7|few|TRBD2
TGTGCCAGCAAAGCGGGGGGATCCTACGAGCAGTACTTC
CASKAGGSYEQYF
>TRBV9|TRBJ1-2|NA|TRBD1
TGTGCCAGCAGCGTAGGAGGACAGGGGGAGAACTATGGCTACACCTTC
CASSVGGQGENYGYTF
>TRBV29-1|TRBJ2-7|NA|TRBD2
TGCAGCGTTGAAGATCCGATGGGGGGGGCCTACGAGCAGTACTTC
CSVEDPMGGAYEQYF
>TRBV2|TRBJ2-7|NA|NA
TGTGCCAGCGGGTCGACTTATGTCAGGGCCTACGAGCAGTACTTC
CASGSTYVRAYEQYF
>TRBV7-7|TRBJ2-3|NA|NA
TGTGCTAGCAGCCGCCGGGGGTTGGGCACAGATACGCAGTATTTT
CASSRRGLGTDTQYF
>TRBV10-3|TRBJ1-1|NA|NA
TGTGCCATATCCGGGGAGAACACTGAAGCTTTCTTT
CAISGENTEAFF
>TRBV13|TRBJ2-1|NA|NA
TGTGCCAGCAGCCCATCGACCACCTCCTTAAGGGGTCCCAATGAGCAGTTCTTC
CASSPSTTSLRGPNEQFF
>TRBV15|TRBJ2-7|NA|TRBD1
TGTGCCACCAGCAGAGTCAGACAGGGGGCCTTCGGGAGTTACGAGCAGTACTTC
CATSRVRQGAFGSYEQYF
>TRBV5-6|TRBJ2-7|few|TRBD2
TGTGCCAGCAGCTTGACGGGACTAGCCGAGCAGTACTTC
CASSLTGLAEQYF
>TRBV11-2|TRBJ2-2|NA|NA
TGTGCCAGCAGCCCACCGAACGGGTGGATCACCGGGGAGCTGTTTTTT
CASSPPNGWITGELFF
>TRBV6-6|TRBJ2-7|NA|TRBD1
TGTGCCAGCAGTCAGGGGACAGTCTACGAGCAGTACTTC
CASSQGTVYEQYF
>TRBV28|TRBJ2-1|NA|TRBD2
TGTGCCAGCAGTCCCCCACTAGCGGGGGCGGGCAATGAGCAGTTCTTC
CASSPPLAGAGNEQFF
>TRBV5-1|TRBJ2-5|NA|NA
TGCGCCAGCAGCTTGGACAGGGAGTTAGAGACCCAGTACTTC
CASSLDRELETQYF
>TRBV4-1|TRBJ1-5|NA|NA
TGCGCCAGCGGGCGGACTGGGGGCGCCGGACAGTGGAATCAGCCCCAGCATTTT
CASGRTGGAGQWNQPQHF
>TRBV1|TRBJ2-5|NA|NA
TGCACCAGCGATACTAGCGGGGGCCCTAAAGAGACCCAGTACTTC
CTSDTSGGPKETQYF
>TRBV27|TRBJ2-5|NA|TRBD2
TGTGCCAGCAGTTCACCGGGACTAGAAGAGACCCAGTACTTC
CASSSPGLEETQYF
>TRBV19|TRBJ1-1|once|NA
TGTGCCAGTAGTATAACGGGGGGTGGAGCTTTCTTT
CASSITGGGAFF
>TRBV5-1|TRBJ1-2|NA|TRBD1
TGCGCCAGCCGAAGTAGATTACAGGGGGACTACACCTTC
CASRSRLQGDYTF
>TRBV5-6|TRBJ1-2|few|NA
TGTGCCAGCAGCGACCTGAGTAGTGGGAGTAACTATGGCTACACCTTC
CASSDLSSGSNYGYTF
>TRBV12-5|TRBJ2-1|NA|NA
TGTGCTAGTGGCCCAAGCTGGAGCTCCTACAATGAGCAGTTCTTC
CASGPSWSSYNEQFF
>TRBV2|TRBJ1-4|many|NA
TGTGCCAGCATCGAGTGGGGGGGGAATGAAAAACTGTTTTTT
CASIEWGGNEKLFF
>TRBV4-1|TRBJ1-5|NA|NA
TGCGCCAGCAGCCCCTTTCTGACAGGACAATATAGCAATCAGCCCCAGCATTTT
CASSPFLTGQYSNQPQHF
>TRBV2|TRBJ2-7|few|NA
TGTGCCAGCGGAGGGACAGTTACCTACGAGCAGTACTTC
CASGGTVTYEQYF
>TRBV6-5|TRBJ2-1|NA|NA
TGTGCCAGCAGGGGGCTGTACAATGAGCAGTTCTTC
CASRGLYNEQFF
>TRBV11-2|TRBJ2-3|NA|TRBD2
TGTGCCAGCAGCTTGGACGTGACAGCGGGGGTGGATACGCAGTATTTT
CASSLDVTAGVDTQYF
>TRBV7-7|TRBJ1-4|NA|NA
TGTGCCAGCAGCTTAAGAGGCGGAGGGAATGAAAAACTGTTTTTT
CASSLRGGGNEKLFF
>TRBV5-1|TRBJ2-1|NA|NA
TGCGCCAGCAATCAGGCTACCTACAATGAGCAGTTCTTC
CASNQATYNEQFF
>TRBV25-1|TRBJ2-1|NA|TRBD1
TGTGCCAGCTCCCGGACAGGGAAGAATGAGCAGTTCTTC
CASSRTGKNEQFF